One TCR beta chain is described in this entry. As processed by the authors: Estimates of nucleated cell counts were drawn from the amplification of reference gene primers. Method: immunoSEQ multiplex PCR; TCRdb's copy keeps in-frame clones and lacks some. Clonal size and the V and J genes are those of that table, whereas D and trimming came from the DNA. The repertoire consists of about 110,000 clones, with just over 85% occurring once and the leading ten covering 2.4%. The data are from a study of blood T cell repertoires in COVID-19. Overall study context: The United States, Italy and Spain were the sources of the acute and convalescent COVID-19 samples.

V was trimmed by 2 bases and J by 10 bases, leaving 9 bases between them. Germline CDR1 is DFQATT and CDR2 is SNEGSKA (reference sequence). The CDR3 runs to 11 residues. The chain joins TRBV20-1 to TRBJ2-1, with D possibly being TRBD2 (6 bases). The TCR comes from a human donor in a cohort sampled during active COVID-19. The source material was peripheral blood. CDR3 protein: CSARKAGEQFF. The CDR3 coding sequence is TGCAGTGCTAGAAAGGCGGGAGAGCAGTTCTTC.